These 4 T cell receptor beta chains were sequenced from one sample in a study of CD4 T cell repertoires in COVID-19. Profiled with immunoSEQ multiplex PCR; TCRdb holds only in-frame clones, not every one. The sample consists of over 550 clones, about 22% of them appearing once. Their antigen targets remain unknown. The material was memory CD4+ T cells, cultured in vitro, obtained after recovery from COVID-19. The receptors derive from a human donor who had COVID-19.

This clone is categorized as medium-sized. The chain recombines TRBV19 with TRBJ2-7, with TRBD2 matching over 8 bases. This CDR3 is 18 amino acids long. Per the germline V gene, CDR1 is LNHDA and CDR2 is SQIVND (reference sequence). The ends lost 5 bases at V and 0 bases at J; junction bases unmatched: 15. CDR3 nucleotides: TGTGCCAGTAGTTGGGGAGGGCCTTCGGCGGGGGGCTCCTACGAGCAGTACTTC. Its translation is CASSWGGPSAGGSYEQYF.

There are a few counts of this clone. The chain couples TRBV6-5 to TRBJ2-2; the D gene is possibly TRBD2 (6 bases). Looked up from germline, CDR1 is MNHEY and CDR2 is SVGAGI. The CDR3 totals 14 residues. The V end was cut by 2 bases, the J end by 5 bases, with 9 bases between. As DNA, the CDR3 is TGTGCCAGCAGTTACAGGGGAGGAACCGGGGAGCTGTTTTTT. The encoded protein is CASSYRGGTGELFF.

J is TRBJ2-3 and V is TRBV11-1; TRBD1 matches 7 bases. The V and J ends lost 2 bases and 5 bases, in that order; junction bases with no gene match: 10. CDR1 and CDR2 from the germline V gene are SGHAT and FQDESV (reference sequence). This CDR3 contains 16 residues. CDR3 sequence (DNA): TGTGCCAGCAGCTTATCCAAGGGGGCTAGGGGAGATACGCAGTATTTT. It encodes CASSLSKGARGDTQYF.

The rearrangement links TRBV5-1 to TRBJ1-3; 7 bases fit TRBD1. The ends lost 3 bases at V and 2 bases at J; junction bases unmatched: 5. Germline values: CDR1 SGHRS, CDR2 YFSETQ. There are 15 residues in the CDR3. The CDR3 DNA sequence: TGCGCCAGCAGCTCGTCGGGACAGACTGGAAACACCATATATTTT. Translated: CASSSSGQTGNTIYF.